These 8 T cell receptor beta chains were sequenced from one sample in a study of blood T cell repertoires in COVID-19. The protocol was immunoSEQ multiplex PCR, while the TCRdb copy is restricted to in-frame clones and leaves out a portion. The sample has about 210,000 clones; 80% to 90% are singletons. Sequenced: peripheral blood. Source of these receptors: a woman aged 40 to 50 with active or convalescent COVID-19.

Notes on this clone: The sample has other DNA sequences that encode this CDR3 too. The chain joins TRBV3-1 (or the pseudogene TRBV3-2) to TRBJ2-7; 9 bases line up with TRBD1. CDR1 is LGHDT and CDR2 is YNNKEL in the germline V gene (reference sequence). J gave up 4 bases and V 4 bases, and 5 bases lay outside the gene matches. The CDR3 contains 14 residues. CDR3 amino acids: CASSRGQGGYEQYF. The DNA for the CDR3 is TGTGCCAGCAGCCGGGGACAGGGAGGATACGAGCAGTACTTC.

This chain uses TRBV7-9 with TRBJ1-2; D ambiguous. The V and J ends lost 5 bases and 5 bases respectively, with 12 bases between them. Germline V gives CDR1 SEHNR, CDR2 FQNEAQ (reference sequence). The length of the CDR3 is 13 residues. The CDR3 DNA reads TGTGCCAGCAGCACCGGGTCCGGGTATGGCTACACCTTC. Encoded protein: CASSTGSGYGYTF.

The chain employs TRBV29-1 and TRBJ2-1, with TRBD1 matching 10 bases. The germline V gene has CDR1 SQVTM and CDR2 ANQGSEA. The CDR3 is made up of 15 amino acids. V was clipped by 0 bases and J by 5 bases; unmatched bases: 4. The CDR3: CSVEDTGTGDNEQFF. The CDR3 coding sequence is TGCAGCGTTGAAGACACCGGGACAGGGGACAATGAGCAGTTCTTC.

This chain links TRBV2 with TRBJ1-3, with D possibly TRBD1 on 6 matching bases. The CDR3 is made up of 15 amino acids. CDR1 is SNHLY, CDR2 FYNNEI, per germline. Trimming removed 6 bases from V and 6 bases from J, with 18 bases in between. In nucleotides, the CDR3 is TGTGCCAGCAGGGAAAAGGGGGGGATCGAAAACACCATATATTTT. Residues: CASREKGGIENTIYF.

The chain uses TRBV29-1 and TRBJ2-2, with 7 positions matching TRBD1. This CDR3 comprises 15 residues. Germline V gene sequence: CDR1 SQVTM, CDR2 ANQGSEA. The J segment lost 4 bases and the V segment lost 4 bases, leaving 9 bases of the junction unmatched. Written as DNA, the CDR3 is TGCAGCGTTGCGCCAGGGCAGGGGGTCACCGGGGAGCTGTTTTTT. Residues: CSVAPGQGVTGELFF.

The count of this clone is one. The chain is built from TRBV2 and TRBJ2-1; TRBD1 aligns across 10 bases. Trimming removed 6 bases from V and 4 bases from J; junction bases left unmatched: 6. This CDR3 contains 15 residues. CDR1 SNHLY and CDR2 FYNNEI come from the germline V gene. The CDR3 reads CASRSGTGAYNEQFF. CDR3 DNA: TGTGCCAGCAGATCCGGGACAGGGGCTTACAATGAGCAGTTCTTC.

The chain recombines TRBV7-9 with TRBJ2-3; a possible D gene is TRBD1 (6 bases). In germline, CDR1 is SEHNR, CDR2 FQNEAQ (reference sequence). The CDR3 contains 15 residues. Trimming removed 6 bases at V and 3 bases at J, with 16 bases between. The CDR3 loop reads CASSRGARGTDTQYF. In DNA form, the CDR3 reads TGTGCCAGCAGTCGTGGAGCCAGGGGTACAGATACGCAGTATTTT.

The J gene is TRBJ2-7, the V gene TRBV6-2 or TRBV6-3, with 11 bases lining up with TRBD2. The V and J ends lost 0 bases and 2 bases, in that order; junction bases with no gene match: 3. There are 16 residues in the CDR3. Germline V CDR1 and CDR2: MNHEY, SVGEGT. CDR3 sequence (DNA): TGTGCCAGCAGTTACTCTAGCGGGGGGGCAACCTACGAGCAGTACTTC. Residues: CASSYSSGGATYEQYF.